The subject of this entry is one TCR beta chain. The source of the sample is a study of cytomegalovirus exposure and HLA in healthy donors. This CDR3 region has 15 residues. V was pared by 5 bases and J by 0 bases, with 3 bases of the junction left unmatched. CDR1 and CDR2 (germline): SGHAT, FQNNGV. PCR amplification relied on 60 Vbeta primers (plus 13 Jbeta primers). The table came from immunoSEQ multiplex PCR; TCRdb's copy has only in-frame clones and leaves some out. The profile shows 150,000 to 200,000 clones, roughly 80% of them singletons. The receptor's source is a male donor in good health and CMV-seronegative. The V gene is TRBV11-2, the J gene TRBJ1-5, with 8 bases lining up with TRBD1. The sample consisted of PBMCs. The CDR3 here is CASSMDRDSNQPQHF. CDR3 bases: TGTGCCAGCAGCATGGACAGGGATAGCAATCAGCCCCAGCATTTT.